The sequence of this T cell receptor beta chain was determined in a study of blood T cell repertoires in COVID-19. Study at large: Whether acute or convalescent, the COVID-19 samples came from the United States, Italy and Spain. PBMCs, B-cell-depleted T cells, or T cells provided the cDNA or gDNA that made up the material.

Original analysis: Reference gene primer amplification gave nucleated cell count estimates. Produced via immunoSEQ multiplex PCR; TCRdb's table is partial and in-frame only. V and J calls plus clone size are reproduced from that table; the DNA served to infer D and trimming. The repertoire consists of 150,000 to 170,000 clones, with approximately 80% occurring once and the leading ten covering less than 4.5%. Trimming removed 0 bases at V and 7 bases at J, with 13 bases between. Germline CDR1 reads MGHRA; CDR2 reads YSYEKL. The CDR3 contains 15 residues. The chain employs TRBV4-1 and TRBJ1-5; D is undetermined. Sequencing was done on a sample of peripheral blood. This sequence was found in a woman older than 75 with acute or convalescent COVID-19. CDR3 in DNA: TGCGCCAGCAGCCAAGATCGGCAGGAACGACAGCCCCAGCATTTT. Its translation: CASSQDRQERQPQHF.